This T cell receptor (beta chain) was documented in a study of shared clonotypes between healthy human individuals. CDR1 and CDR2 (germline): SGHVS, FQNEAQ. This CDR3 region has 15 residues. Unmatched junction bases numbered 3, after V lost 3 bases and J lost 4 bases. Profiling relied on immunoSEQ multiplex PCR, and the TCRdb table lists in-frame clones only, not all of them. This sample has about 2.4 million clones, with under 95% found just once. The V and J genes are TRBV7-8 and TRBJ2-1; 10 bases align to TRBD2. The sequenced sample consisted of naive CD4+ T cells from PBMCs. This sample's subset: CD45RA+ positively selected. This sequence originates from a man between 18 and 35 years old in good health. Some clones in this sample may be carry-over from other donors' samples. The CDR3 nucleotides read TGTGCCAGCAGCTTCCGGACTAGCGGTTACAATGAGCAGTTCTTC. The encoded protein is CASSFRTSGYNEQFF.